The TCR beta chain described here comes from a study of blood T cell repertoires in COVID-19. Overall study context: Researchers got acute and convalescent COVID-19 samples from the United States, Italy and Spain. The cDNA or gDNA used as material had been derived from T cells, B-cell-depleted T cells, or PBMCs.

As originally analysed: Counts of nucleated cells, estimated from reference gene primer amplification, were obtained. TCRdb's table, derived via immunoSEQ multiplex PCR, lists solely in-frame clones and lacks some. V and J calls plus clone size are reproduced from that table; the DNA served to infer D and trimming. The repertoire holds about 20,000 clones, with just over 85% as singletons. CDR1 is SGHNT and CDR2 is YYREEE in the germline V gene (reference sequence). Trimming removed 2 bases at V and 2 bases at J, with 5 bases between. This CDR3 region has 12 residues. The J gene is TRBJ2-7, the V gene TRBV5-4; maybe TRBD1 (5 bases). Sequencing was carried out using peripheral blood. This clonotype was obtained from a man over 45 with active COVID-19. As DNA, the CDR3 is TGTGCCAGCAGCTTAGGGGCCTACGAGCAGTACTTC. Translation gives CASSLGAYEQYF.